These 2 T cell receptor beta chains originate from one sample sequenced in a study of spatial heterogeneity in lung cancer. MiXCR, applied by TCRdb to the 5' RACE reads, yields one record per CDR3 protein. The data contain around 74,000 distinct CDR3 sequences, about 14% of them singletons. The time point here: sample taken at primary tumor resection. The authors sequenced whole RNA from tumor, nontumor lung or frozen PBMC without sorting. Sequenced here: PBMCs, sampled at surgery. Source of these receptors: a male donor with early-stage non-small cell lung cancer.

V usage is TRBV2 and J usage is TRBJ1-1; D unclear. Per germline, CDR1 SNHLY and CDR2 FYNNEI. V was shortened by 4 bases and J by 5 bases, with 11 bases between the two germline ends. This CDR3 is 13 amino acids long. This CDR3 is CASSGTEGTEAFF. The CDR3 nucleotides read TGTGCCAGCAGTGGGACCGAAGGAACTGAAGCTTTCTTT.

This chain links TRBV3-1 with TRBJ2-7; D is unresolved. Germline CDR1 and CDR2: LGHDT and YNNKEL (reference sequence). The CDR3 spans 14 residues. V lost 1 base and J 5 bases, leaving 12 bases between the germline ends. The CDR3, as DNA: TGTGCCAGCAGCCAAGCCTTTACCCCCGACGAGCAGTACTTC. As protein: CASSQAFTPDEQYF.